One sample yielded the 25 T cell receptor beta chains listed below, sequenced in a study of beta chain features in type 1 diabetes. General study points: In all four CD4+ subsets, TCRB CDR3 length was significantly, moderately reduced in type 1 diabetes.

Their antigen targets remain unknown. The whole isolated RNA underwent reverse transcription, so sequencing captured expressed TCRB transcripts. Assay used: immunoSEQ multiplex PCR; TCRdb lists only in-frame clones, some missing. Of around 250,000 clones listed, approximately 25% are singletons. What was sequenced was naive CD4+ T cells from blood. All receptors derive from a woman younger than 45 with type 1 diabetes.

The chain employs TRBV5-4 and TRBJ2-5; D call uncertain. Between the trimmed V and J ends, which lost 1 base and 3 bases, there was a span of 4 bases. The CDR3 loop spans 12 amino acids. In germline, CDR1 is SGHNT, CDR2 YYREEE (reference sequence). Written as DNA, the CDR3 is TGTGCCAGCAGCTTGACTGAAGAGACCCAGTACTTC. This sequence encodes CASSLTEETQYF. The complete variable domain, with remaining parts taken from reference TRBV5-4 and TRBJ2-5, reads ETGVTQSPTHLIKTRGQQVTLRCSSQSGHNTVSWYQQALGQGPQFIFQYYREEENGRGNFPPRFSGLQFPNYSSELNVNALELDDSALYLCASSLTEETQYFGPGTRLLVL.

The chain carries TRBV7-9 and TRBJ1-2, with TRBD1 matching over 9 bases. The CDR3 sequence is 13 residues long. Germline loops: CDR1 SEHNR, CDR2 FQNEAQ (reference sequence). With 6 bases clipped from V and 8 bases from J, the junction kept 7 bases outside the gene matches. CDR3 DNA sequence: TGTGCCAGCAGTCCGGGACAGGGTTTAGGCTACACCTTC. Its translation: CASSPGQGLGYTF. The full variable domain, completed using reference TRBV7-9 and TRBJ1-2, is DTGVSQNPRHKITKRGQNVTFRCDPISEHNRLYWYRQTLGQGPEFLTYFQNEAQLEKSRLLSDRFSAERPKGSFSTLEIQRTEQGDSAMYLCASSPGQGLGYTFGSGTRLTVV.

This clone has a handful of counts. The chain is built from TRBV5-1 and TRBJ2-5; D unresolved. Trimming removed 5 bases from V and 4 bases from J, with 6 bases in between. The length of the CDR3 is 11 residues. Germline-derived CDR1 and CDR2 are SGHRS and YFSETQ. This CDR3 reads CASSSLETQYF. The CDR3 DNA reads TGCGCCAGCAGTTCTCTAGAGACCCAGTACTTC.

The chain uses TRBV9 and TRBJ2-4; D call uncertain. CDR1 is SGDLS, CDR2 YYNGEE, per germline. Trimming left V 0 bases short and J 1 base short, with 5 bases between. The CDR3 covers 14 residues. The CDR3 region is CASSVGSAKNIQYF. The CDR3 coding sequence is TGTGCCAGCAGCGTAGGTTCGGCCAAAAACATTCAGTACTTC.

The CDR3 sequence is CASGSWRLAGNEQFF. The CDR3 DNA is TGTGCCAGCGGAAGTTGGCGACTAGCGGGGAATGAGCAGTTCTTC. The chain has TRBV28 and TRBJ2-1; TRBD2 agrees at 11 bases. The J segment lost 7 bases and the V segment lost 8 bases, leaving 10 bases of the junction unmatched. The CDR3 is made up of 15 amino acids. Germline loops: CDR1 MDHEN, CDR2 SYDVKM.

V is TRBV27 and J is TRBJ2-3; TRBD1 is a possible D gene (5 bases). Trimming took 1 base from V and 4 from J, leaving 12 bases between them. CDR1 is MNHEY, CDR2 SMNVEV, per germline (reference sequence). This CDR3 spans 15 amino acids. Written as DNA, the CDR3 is TGTGCCAGCAGTTTATTCCGCGCGACAGCAGATACGCAGTATTTT. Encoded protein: CASSLFRATADTQYF.

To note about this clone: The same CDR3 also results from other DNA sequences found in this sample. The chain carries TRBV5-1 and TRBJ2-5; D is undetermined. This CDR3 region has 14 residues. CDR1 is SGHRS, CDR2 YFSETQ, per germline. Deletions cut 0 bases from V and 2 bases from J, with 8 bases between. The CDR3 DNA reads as TGCGCCAGCAGCTTGGATAGTTCTCAAGAGACCCAGTACTTC. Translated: CASSLDSSQETQYF. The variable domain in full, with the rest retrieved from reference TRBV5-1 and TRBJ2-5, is KAGVTQTPRYLIKTRGQQVTLSCSPISGHRSVSWYQQTPGQGLQFLFEYFSETQRNKGNFPGRFSGRQFSNSRSEMNVSTLELGDSALYLCASSLDSSQETQYFGPGTRLLVL.

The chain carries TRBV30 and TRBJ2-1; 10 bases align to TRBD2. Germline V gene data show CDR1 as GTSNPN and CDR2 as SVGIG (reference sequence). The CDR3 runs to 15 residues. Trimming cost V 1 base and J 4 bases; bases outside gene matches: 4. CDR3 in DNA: TGTGCCTGGAGTGAGGGGACTAGCGTGTACAATGAGCAGTTCTTC. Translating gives CAWSEGTSVYNEQFF.

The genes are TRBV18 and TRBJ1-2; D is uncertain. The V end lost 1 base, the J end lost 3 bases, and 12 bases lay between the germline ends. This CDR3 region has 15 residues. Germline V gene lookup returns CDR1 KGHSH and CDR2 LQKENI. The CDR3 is CASSPRAGADYGYTF. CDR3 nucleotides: TGTGCCAGCTCACCACGAGCGGGCGCAGACTATGGCTACACCTTC.

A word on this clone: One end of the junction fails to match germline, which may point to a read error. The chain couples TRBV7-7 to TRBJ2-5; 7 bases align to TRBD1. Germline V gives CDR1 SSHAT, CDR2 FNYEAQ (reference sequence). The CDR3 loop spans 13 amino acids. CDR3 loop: CASSSRQGETQYF. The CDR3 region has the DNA TGTGCTAGCAGCTCCCGACAGGGTGAGACCCAGTACTTC.

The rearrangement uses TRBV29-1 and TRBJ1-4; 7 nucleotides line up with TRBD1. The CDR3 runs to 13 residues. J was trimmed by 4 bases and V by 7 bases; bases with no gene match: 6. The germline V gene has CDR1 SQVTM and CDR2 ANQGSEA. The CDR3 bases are TGCAGCGGTATCGGGACAGTTAATGAAAAACTGTTTTTT. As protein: CSGIGTVNEKLFF.

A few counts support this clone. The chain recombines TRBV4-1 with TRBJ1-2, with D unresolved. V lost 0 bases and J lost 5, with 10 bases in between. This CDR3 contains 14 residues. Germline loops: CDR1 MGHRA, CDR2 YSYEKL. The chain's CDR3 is CASSQDSGPYGYTF. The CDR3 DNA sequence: TGCGCCAGCAGCCAAGACAGCGGACCTTATGGCTACACCTTC.

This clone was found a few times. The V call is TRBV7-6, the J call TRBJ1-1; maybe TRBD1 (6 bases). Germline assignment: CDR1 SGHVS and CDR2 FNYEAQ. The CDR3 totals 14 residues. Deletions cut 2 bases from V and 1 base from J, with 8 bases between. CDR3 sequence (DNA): TGTGCCAGCAGCTTACAGGGGCGGAACACTGAAGCTTTCTTT. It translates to CASSLQGRNTEAFF.

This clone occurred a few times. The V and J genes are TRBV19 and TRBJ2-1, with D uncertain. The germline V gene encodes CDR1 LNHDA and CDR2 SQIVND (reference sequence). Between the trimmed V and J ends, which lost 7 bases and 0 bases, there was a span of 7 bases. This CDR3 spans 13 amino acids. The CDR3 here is CASTGGSYNEQFF. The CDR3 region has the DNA TGTGCCAGTACCGGCGGCTCCTACAATGAGCAGTTCTTC.

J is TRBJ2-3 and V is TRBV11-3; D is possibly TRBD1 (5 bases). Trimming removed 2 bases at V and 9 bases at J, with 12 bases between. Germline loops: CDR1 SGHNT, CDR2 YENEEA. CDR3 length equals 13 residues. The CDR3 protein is CASSLRTQGTQYF. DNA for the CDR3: TGTGCCAGCAGCTTAAGAACCCAGGGCACGCAGTATTTT.

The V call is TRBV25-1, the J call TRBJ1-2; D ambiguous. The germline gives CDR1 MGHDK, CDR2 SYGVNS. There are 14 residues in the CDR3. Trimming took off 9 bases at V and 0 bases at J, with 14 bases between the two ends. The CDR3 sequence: CASDNGPSNYGYTF. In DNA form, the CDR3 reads TGTGCCAGTGACAACGGCCCCTCTAACTATGGCTACACCTTC.

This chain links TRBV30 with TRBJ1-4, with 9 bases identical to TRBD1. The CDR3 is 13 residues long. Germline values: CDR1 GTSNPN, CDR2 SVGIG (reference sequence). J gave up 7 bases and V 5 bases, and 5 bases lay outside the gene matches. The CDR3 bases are TGTGCCTGGGGGACAGGGAGAAGTGAAAAACTGTTTTTT. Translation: CAWGTGRSEKLFF.

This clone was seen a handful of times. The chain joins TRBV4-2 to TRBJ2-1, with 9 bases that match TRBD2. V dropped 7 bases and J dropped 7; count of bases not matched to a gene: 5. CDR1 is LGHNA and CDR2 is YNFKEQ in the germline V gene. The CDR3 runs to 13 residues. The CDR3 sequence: CASNSGSRNEQFF. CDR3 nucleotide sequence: TGTGCCAGCAATAGCGGGAGTCGTAATGAGCAGTTCTTC.

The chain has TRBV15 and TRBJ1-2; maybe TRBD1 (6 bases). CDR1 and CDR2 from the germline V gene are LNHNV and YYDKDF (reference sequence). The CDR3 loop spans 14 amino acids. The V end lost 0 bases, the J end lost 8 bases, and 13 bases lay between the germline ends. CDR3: CATSRDRGGGGYTF. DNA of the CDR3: TGTGCCACCAGCAGAGATAGAGGGGGTGGAGGCTACACCTTC.

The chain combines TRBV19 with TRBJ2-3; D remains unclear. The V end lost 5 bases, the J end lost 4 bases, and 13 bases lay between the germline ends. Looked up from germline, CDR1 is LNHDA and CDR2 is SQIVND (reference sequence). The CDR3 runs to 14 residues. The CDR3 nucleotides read TGTGCCAGTAGTCGTCGCCATACGGCAGATACGCAGTATTTT. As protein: CASSRRHTADTQYF.

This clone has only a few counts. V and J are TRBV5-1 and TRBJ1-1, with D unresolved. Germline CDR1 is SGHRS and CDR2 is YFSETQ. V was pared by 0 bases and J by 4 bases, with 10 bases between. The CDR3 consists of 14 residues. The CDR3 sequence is CASSLVAESTEAFF. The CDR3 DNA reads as TGCGCCAGCAGCTTGGTTGCCGAGAGCACTGAAGCTTTCTTT.

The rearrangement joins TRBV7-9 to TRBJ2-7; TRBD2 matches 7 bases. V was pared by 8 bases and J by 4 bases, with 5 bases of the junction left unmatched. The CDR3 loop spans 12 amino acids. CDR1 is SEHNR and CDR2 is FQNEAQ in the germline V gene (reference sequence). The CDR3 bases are TGTGCCAGCCGGGGGGAGACGTACGAGCAGTACTTC. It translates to CASRGETYEQYF.

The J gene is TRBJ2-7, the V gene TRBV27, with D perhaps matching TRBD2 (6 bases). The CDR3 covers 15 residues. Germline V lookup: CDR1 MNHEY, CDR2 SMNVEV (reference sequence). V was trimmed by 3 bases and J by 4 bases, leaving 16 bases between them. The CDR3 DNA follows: TGTGCCAGCAGTTTTTCAACGGGAGCAGAGTACGAGCAGTACTTC. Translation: CASSFSTGAEYEQYF.

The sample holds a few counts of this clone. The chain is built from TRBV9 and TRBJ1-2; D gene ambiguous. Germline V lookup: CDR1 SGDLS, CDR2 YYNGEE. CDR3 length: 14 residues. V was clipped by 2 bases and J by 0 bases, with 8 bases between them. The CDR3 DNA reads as TGTGCCAGCAGCGTTGCTCAGTCTAACTATGGCTACACCTTC. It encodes CASSVAQSNYGYTF.

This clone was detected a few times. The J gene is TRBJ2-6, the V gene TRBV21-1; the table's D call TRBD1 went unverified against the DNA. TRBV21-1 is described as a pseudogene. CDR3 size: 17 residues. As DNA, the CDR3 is TGTGCCAGCAGCAAAGTCAGCAGGGGGTCTGGGGCCAACGTCCTGACTTTC. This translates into CASSKVSRGSGANVLTF.